Each of the 9 T cell receptor beta chains below was sequenced from the same sample in a study of human T cells and chemical hapten exposure. TCRdb re-derived calls from the RACE reads in MiXCR, one entry per CDR3 protein. The sample lists 300,000 to 350,000 distinct CDR3 sequences, approximately 6.9% occurring once. Time point reported: patch test 1, 2 weeks after DPC sensitization. Treatment of the sample: therapeutic diphenylcyclopropenone sensitization with weekly scalp DPC. This sample comprised whole blood, obtained in connection with sensitization to the hapten diphenylcyclopropenone (DPC). These receptors were collected from a woman between 18 and 29 years old with alopecia areata. Some clones in this sample may be carry-over from other donors' samples.

This clonotype was recorded many times. The chain carries TRBV7-2 and TRBJ1-5; D is unresolved. CDR1 is SGHTA, CDR2 FQGNSA, per germline. The length of the CDR3 is 16 residues. V was cut by 2 bases and J by 6 bases, with 17 bases left in between. For the CDR3, the DNA is TGTGCCAGCAGCTTATTCGACCCAGGATTCGGTCAGCCCCAGCATTTT. Translating it yields CASSLFDPGFGQPQHF. Full variable domain (rest looked up from reference TRBV7-2 and TRBJ1-5): GAGVSQSPSNKVTEKGKDVELRCDPISGHTALYWYRQSLGQGLEFLIYFQGNSAPDKSGLPSDRFSAERTGGSVSTLTIQRTQQEDSAVYLCASSLFDPGFGQPQHFGDGTRLSIL.

The J gene is TRBJ1-5, the V gene TRBV25-1, with TRBD1 matching 10 bases. The ends lost 6 bases at V and 5 bases at J; junction bases unmatched: 10. Germline V gives CDR1 MGHDK, CDR2 SYGVNS. The CDR3 spans 16 residues. CDR3 DNA sequence: TGTGCCAGCAGAAACCCGGGACAGGGGACCCATCAGCCCCAGCATTTT. It is translated as CASRNPGQGTHQPQHF.

This clonotype was observed many times. The chain carries TRBV10-3 and TRBJ1-6; D gene unclear. This CDR3 region has 12 residues. V shed 2 bases and J shed 6 bases, with 2 bases lying between them. Per germline, CDR1 ENHRY and CDR2 SYGVKD. This chain's CDR3 is CAISEANSPLHF. DNA of the CDR3: TGTGCCATCAGTGAGGCTAATTCACCCCTCCACTTT.

A word on this clonotype: Being one base from a much bigger clone, this may be a read error. This chain uses TRBV6-2 or TRBV6-3 with TRBJ2-1; 7 bases are a match to TRBD1. Germline V lookup: CDR1 MNHEY, CDR2 SVGEGT. The length of the CDR3 is 15 residues. V lost 10 bases, J lost 4 bases, and 13 bases stayed unmatched. For the CDR3, the DNA is TGTGCCAACAGCCTACGACAGGGACCTTACAATGAGCAGTTCTTC. Its protein product is CANSLRQGPYNEQFF.

This sequence joins TRBV6-1 and TRBJ1-5; a possible D gene is TRBD1 (5 bases). The CDR3 has 13 amino acids. Trimming stripped 6 bases from V and 7 bases from J, with 13 bases between. Germline V gene data show CDR1 as MNHNS and CDR2 as SASEGT. The CDR3 region is CASRDWGIQPQHF. CDR3 bases: TGTGCCAGCAGGGACTGGGGGATCCAGCCCCAGCATTTT.

The genes are TRBV28 and TRBJ1-2; 7 nucleotides line up with TRBD1. The CDR3 runs 11 residues. Germline V gene sequence: CDR1 MDHEN, CDR2 SYDVKM. J gave up 3 bases and V 10 bases, and 2 bases lay outside the gene matches. For the CDR3, the DNA is TGTGCCACCCAGGGGGACTATGGCTACACCTTC. Its protein product is CATQGDYGYTF.

This clonotype has a count of ten or more. For the CDR3, the DNA is TGCGCCAGCAGCCTCGGCGGGCCATCCGAGGGGGCAGATACGCAGTATTTT. It specifies CASSLGGPSEGADTQYF. This sequence joins TRBV4-1 and TRBJ2-3; D might be TRBD1 (6 bases). V shed 4 bases and J shed 4 bases, with 21 bases lying between them. CDR1 MGHRA and CDR2 YSYEKL come from the germline V gene. The CDR3 consists of 17 residues.

This clonotype was recorded a few times. The genes are TRBV20-1 and TRBJ1-5, with TRBD1 matching 9 bases. J lost 2 bases, V lost 2 bases, and 4 bases had no gene match. Germline CDR1 is DFQATT and CDR2 is SNEGSKA (reference sequence). The CDR3 has 15 residues. Written as DNA, the CDR3 is TGCAGTGCTAGATGGCGGGACAGGGGCAATCAGCCCCAGCATTTT. Protein product: CSARWRDRGNQPQHF.

This clonotype was seen at least ten times. This chain connects TRBV3-1 to TRBJ2-1; no reliable D call. CDR3 length equals 12 residues. Trimming cost V 0 bases and J 12 bases, with 9 bases left between them. Germline assignment: CDR1 LGHDT and CDR2 YNNKEL (reference sequence). CDR3 coding DNA: TGTGCCAGCAGCCAAGAGGGATACGGGCAGTTCTTC. Amino acids: CASSQEGYGQFF.